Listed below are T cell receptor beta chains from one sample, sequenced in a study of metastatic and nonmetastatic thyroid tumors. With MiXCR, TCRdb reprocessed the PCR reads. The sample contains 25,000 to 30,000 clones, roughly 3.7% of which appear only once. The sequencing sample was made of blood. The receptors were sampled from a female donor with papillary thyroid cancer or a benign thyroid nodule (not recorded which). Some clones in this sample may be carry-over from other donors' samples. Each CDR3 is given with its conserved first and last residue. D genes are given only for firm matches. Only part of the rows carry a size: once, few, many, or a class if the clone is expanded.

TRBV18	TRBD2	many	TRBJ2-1	TGTGCCAGCTCACCACCGGGACTAGCTTTCAATGAGCAGTTCTTC	CASSPPGLAFNEQFF
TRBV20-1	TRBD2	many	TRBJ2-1	TGCAGTGCTACCATAGCGGGAGAGTACAATGAGCAGTTCTTC	CSATIAGEYNEQFF
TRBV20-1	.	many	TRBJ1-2	TGCAGTGCTGGGGTGGGGAGGGACTATGGCTACACCTTC	CSAGVGRDYGYTF
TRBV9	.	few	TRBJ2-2	TGTGCCAGCAGCGGTGGAGAGTCGAACACCGGGGAGCTGTTTTTT	CASSGGESNTGELFF
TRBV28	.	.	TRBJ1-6	TGTGCCAGCAGTTCCCTGGGACGGTATAATTCACCCCTCCACTTT	CASSSLGRYNSPLHF
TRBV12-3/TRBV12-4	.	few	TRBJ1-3	TGTGCCAGCGGGACGTACAGCTCTGGAAACACCATATATTTT	CASGTYSSGNTIYF
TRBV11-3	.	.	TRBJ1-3	TGTGCCAGCACCCCCTTGAGTAAAGGAAACACCATATATTTT	CASTPLSKGNTIYF
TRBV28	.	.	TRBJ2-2	TGTGCCAGCAGTTTAATTGCGGCCCGGCCGTTTTTT	CASSLIAARPFF
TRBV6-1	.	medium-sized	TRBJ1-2	TGTGCCAGCAGTTCACTCAGGGGCATCGGTGGCTACACCTTC	CASSSLRGIGGYTF
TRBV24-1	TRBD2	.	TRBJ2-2	TGTGCCACCAGTGATTTACTAGCGGACACCGGGGAGCTGTTTTTT	CATSDLLADTGELFF
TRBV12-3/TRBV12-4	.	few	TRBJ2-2	TGTGCCAGCAATCCAAGAAGGTCCCGGGAGCTGTTTTTT	CASNPRRSRELFF
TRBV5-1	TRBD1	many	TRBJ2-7	TGCGCCAGCAGCGCCGGACAGGGGGCCTACGAGCAGTACTTC	CASSAGQGAYEQYF
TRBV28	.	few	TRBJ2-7	TGTTCCAGCAGTTTCCGTCCCATCGATCAGTACTTC	CSSSFRPIDQYF